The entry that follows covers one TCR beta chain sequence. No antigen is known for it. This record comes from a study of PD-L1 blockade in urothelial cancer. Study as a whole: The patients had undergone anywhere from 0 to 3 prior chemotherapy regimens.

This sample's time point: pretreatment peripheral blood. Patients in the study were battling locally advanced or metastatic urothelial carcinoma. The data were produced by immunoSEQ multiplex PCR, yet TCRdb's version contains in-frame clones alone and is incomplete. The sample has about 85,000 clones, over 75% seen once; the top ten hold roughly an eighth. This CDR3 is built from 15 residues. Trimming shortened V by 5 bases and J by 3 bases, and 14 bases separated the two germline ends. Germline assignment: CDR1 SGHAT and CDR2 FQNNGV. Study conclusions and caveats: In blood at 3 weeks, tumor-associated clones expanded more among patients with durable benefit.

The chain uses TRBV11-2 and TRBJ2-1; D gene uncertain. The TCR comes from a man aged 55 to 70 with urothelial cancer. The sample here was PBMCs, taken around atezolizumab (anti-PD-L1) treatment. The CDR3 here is CASSPDFRIYNEQFF. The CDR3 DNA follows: TGTGCCAGCAGCCCTGACTTCCGGATCTACAATGAGCAGTTCTTC. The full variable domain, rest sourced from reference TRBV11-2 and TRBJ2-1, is EAGVAQSPRYKIIEKRQSVAFWCNPISGHATLYWYQQILGQGPKLLIQFQNNGVVDDSQLPKDRFSAERLKGVDSTLKIQPAKLEDSAVYLCASSPDFRIYNEQFFGPGTRLTVL.